Listed below are T cell receptor beta chains from one sample, sequenced in a study of blood T cell repertoires in COVID-19. Generated by immunoSEQ multiplex PCR, the TCRdb table keeps only in-frame clones and is missing some. The table lists some 250,000 clones, around 80% of them singletons, with roughly 5.8% in the top ten. The sample consisted of peripheral blood. The receptors here all came from a man older than 75 with acute or convalescent COVID-19. The CDR3 runs from the conserved cysteine through the conserved F or W. The D gene is left open where the match is weak. Clone size is not always given. Where it is, it says once, few, many or a class for expanded clones.

abundance	j_gene	v_gene	d_gene	CDR3nt	CDR3aa
.	TRBJ2-7	TRBV7-3	.	TGTGCCAGCAGCCGCGGACAGACCTACGAGCAGTACTTC	CASSRGQTYEQYF
.	TRBJ2-5	TRBV7-3	.	TGTGCCAGCAGCTTAACTCCTCAAGAGACCCAGTACTTC	CASSLTPQETQYF
.	TRBJ1-5	TRBV2	TRBD1	TGTGCCAGCAGTAGGGGGACAGGGGGTTTGGGGTTCAATCAGCCCCAGCATTTT	CASSRGTGGLGFNQPQHF
few	TRBJ2-6	TRBV2	.	TGTGCCAGCAGTGAACGCAGGGCTGGGGCCAACGTCCTGACTTTC	CASSERRAGANVLTF
.	TRBJ1-1	TRBV2	.	TGTGCCAGCAGTGAAGCTTCGGTGGCTTTCTTT	CASSEASVAFF
.	TRBJ1-3	TRBV5-4	TRBD1	TGTGCCAGCAGCTTGACGATTCAGGGGGCCAGAAACACCATATATTTT	CASSLTIQGARNTIYF
.	TRBJ1-4	TRBV19	.	TGTGCCACGGCGGTTGCAACTAATGAAAAACTGTTTTTT	CATAVATNEKLFF
.	TRBJ2-1	TRBV7-2	TRBD1	TGTGCCAGCAGCTTAGAACAGGGGTTGTACAATGAGCAGTTCTTC	CASSLEQGLYNEQFF
.	TRBJ1-4	TRBV6-6	.	TGTGCCAGCAGACCCAGTGCAACTAATGAAAAACTGTTTTTT	CASRPSATNEKLFF
.	TRBJ2-1	TRBV7-6	.	TGTGCCAGCAGCCGCACTCCACCTAGGGGCTCCTCCTCCTACAATGAGCAGTTCTTC	CASSRTPPRGSSSYNEQFF